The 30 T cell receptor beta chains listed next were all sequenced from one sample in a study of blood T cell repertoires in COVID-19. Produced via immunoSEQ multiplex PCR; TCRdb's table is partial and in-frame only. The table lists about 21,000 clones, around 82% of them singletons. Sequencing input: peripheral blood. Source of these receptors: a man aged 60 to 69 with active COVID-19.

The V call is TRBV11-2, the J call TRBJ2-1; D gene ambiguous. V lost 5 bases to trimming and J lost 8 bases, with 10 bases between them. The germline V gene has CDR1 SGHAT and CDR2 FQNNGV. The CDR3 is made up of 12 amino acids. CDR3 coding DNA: TGTGCCAGCAGCCGGGTTGGCCATGAGCAGTTCTTC. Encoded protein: CASSRVGHEQFF.

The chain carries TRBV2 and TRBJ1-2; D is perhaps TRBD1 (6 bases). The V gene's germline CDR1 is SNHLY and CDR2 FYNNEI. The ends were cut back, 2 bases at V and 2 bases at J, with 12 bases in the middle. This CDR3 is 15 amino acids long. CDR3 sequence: CASSEYTGWNYGYTF. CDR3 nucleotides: TGTGCCAGCAGTGAATACACAGGGTGGAACTATGGCTACACCTTC.

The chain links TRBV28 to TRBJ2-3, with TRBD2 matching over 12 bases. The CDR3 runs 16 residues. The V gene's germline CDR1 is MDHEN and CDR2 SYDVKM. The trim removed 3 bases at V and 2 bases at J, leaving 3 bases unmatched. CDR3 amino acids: CASSLTSGRTTDTQYF. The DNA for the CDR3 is TGTGCCAGCAGTTTGACTAGCGGGAGAACCACAGATACGCAGTATTTT.

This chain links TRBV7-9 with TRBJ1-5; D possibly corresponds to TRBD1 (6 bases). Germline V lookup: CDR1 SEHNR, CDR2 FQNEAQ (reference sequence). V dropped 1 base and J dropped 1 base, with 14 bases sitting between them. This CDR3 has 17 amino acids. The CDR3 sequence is CASSLDFAGGSNQPQHF. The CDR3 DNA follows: TGTGCCAGCAGCTTAGATTTTGCTGGGGGCAGCAATCAGCCCCAGCATTTT.

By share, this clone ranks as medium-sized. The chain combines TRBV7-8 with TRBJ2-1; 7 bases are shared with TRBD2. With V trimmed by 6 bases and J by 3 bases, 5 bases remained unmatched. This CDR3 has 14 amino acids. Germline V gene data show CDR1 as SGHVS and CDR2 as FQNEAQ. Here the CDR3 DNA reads TGTGCCAGCAGAAGGCTAGCGGACTACAATGAGCAGTTCTTC. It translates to CASRRLADYNEQFF.

DNA for the CDR3: TGTGCCAGCAGCCCCTTCGCGGGATCTACAGATACGCAGTATTTT. This sequence encodes CASSPFAGSTDTQYF. The gene calls are TRBV14 and TRBJ2-3; the D gene is possibly TRBD2 (6 bases). Per the germline V gene, CDR1 is SGHDN and CDR2 is FVKESK. Trimming pared 4 bases from V and 3 bases from J, leaving 14 bases between. This CDR3 contains 15 residues.

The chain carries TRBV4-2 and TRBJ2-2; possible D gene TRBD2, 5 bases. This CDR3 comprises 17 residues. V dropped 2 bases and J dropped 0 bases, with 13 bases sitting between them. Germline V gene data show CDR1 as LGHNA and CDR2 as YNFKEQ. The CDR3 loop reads CASSQLSEAANTGELFF. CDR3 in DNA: TGTGCCAGCAGCCAATTGAGCGAAGCGGCGAACACCGGGGAGCTGTTTTTT.

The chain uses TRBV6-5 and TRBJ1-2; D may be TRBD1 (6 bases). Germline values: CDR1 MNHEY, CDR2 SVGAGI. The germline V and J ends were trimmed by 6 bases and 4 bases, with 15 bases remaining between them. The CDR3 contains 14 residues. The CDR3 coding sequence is TGTGCCAGCAGCCGTGTACAGGGAAGCTATGGCTACACCTTC. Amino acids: CASSRVQGSYGYTF.

The CDR3 bases are TGTGCCAGCAGCTTGCGGGAGGAGCCTCGGCACAATGAGCAGTTCTTC. This codes for CASSLREEPRHNEQFF. The rearrangement joins TRBV7-9 to TRBJ2-1; 8 positions match TRBD2. Germline CDR1 and CDR2: SEHNR and FQNEAQ (reference sequence). The CDR3 loop spans 16 amino acids. With V trimmed by 3 bases and J by 5 bases, 9 bases remained unmatched.

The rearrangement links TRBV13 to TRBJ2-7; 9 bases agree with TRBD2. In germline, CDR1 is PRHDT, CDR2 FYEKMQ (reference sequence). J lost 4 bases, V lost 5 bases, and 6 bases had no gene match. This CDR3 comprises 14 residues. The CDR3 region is CASSQRGDIYEQYF. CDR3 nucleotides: TGTGCCAGCAGCCAGCGGGGGGATATTTACGAGCAGTACTTC.

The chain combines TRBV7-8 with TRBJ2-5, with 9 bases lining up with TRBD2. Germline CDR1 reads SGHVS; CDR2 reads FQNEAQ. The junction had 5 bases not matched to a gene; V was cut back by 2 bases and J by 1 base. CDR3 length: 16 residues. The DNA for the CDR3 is TGTGCCAGCAGCTTAACGTCTAGCGGGGCCCAAGAGACCCAGTACTTC. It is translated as CASSLTSSGAQETQYF.

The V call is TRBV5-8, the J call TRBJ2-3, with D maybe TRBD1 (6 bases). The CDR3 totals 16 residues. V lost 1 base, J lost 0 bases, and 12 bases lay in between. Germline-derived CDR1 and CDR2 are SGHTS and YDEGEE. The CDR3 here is CASSLSGTSSTDTQYF. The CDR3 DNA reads TGTGCCAGCAGCTTGTCCGGGACATCTAGCACAGATACGCAGTATTTT.

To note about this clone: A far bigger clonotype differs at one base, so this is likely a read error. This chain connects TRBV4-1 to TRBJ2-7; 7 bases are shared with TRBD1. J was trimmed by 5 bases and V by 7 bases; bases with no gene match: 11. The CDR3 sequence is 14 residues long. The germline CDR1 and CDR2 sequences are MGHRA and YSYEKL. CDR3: CASNPRQGSHEQYF. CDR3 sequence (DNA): TGCGCCAGCAACCCCCGACAGGGTTCCCACGAGCAGTACTTC.

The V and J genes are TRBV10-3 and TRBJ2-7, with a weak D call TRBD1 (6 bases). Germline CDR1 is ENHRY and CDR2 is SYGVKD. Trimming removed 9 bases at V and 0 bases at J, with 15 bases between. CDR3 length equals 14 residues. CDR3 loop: CAIKGDRSSYEQYF. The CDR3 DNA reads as TGTGCCATAAAGGGGGATAGGAGCTCCTACGAGCAGTACTTC.

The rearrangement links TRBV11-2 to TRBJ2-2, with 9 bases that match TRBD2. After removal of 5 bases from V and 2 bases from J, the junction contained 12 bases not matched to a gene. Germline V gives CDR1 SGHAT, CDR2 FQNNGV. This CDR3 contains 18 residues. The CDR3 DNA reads TGTGCCAGCAGCGGGGGCCTGGGGCTAGCGGGAAACACCGGGGAGCTGTTTTTT. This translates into CASSGGLGLAGNTGELFF. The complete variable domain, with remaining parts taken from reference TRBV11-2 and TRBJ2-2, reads EAGVAQSPRYKIIEKRQSVAFWCNPISGHATLYWYQQILGQGPKLLIQFQNNGVVDDSQLPKDRFSAERLKGVDSTLKIQPAKLEDSAVYLCASSGGLGLAGNTGELFFGEGSRLTVL.

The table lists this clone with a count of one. The CDR3 spells CASSYSEGSSFYEQYF. CDR3 nucleotides: TGTGCCAGCAGTTACTCAGAGGGATCTTCTTTCTACGAGCAGTACTTC. V and J are TRBV6-2 or TRBV6-3 and TRBJ2-7; tentatively, D is TRBD2 (5 bases). This CDR3 is 16 amino acids long. Per germline, CDR1 MNHEY and CDR2 SVGEGT. V was cut by 0 bases and J by 3 bases, with 15 bases left in between.

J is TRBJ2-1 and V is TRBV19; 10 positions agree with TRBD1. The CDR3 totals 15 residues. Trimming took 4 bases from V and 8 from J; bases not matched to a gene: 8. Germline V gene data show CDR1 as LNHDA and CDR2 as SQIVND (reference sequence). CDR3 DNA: TGTGCCAGTAGTACAGCCGGGACAGGGGTCGATGAGCAGTTCTTC. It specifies CASSTAGTGVDEQFF.

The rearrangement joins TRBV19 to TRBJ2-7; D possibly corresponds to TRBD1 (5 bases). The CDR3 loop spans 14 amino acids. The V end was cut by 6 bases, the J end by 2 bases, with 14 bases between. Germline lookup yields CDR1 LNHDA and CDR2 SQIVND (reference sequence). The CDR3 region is CASSVGRRTYEQYF. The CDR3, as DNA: TGTGCCAGTAGCGTGGGGCGGAGAACCTACGAGCAGTACTTC.

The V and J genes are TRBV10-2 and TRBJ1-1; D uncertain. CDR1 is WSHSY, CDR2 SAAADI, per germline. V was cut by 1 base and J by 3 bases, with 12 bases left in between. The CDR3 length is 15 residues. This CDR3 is CASSEFSSWDTEAFF. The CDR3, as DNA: TGCGCCAGCAGTGAGTTTAGCTCTTGGGACACTGAAGCTTTCTTT.

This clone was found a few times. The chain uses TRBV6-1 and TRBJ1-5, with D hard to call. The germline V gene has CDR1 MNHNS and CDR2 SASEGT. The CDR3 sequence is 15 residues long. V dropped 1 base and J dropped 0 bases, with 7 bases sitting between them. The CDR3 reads CASSEGQFSNQPQHF. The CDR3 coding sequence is TGTGCCAGCAGTGAAGGGCAGTTTAGCAATCAGCCCCAGCATTTT.

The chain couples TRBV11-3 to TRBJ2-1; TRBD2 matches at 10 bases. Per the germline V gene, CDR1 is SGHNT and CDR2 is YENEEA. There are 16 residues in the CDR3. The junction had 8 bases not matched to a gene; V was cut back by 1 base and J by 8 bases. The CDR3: CASSLVLAGDPHEQFF. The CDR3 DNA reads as TGTGCCAGCAGCTTAGTCCTAGCGGGAGATCCCCATGAGCAGTTCTTC.

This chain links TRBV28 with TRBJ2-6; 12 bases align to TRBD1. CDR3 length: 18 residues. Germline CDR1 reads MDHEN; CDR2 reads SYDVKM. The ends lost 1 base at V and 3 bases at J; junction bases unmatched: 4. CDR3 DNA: TGTGCCAGCAGTTTATTAGGGACAGGGGGCTATGGGGCCAACGTCCTGACTTTC. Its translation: CASSLLGTGGYGANVLTF.

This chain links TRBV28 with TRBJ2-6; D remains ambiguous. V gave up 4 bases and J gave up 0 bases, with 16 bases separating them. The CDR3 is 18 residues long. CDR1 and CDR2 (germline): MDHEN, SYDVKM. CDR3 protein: CASSSDNFGFSGANVLTF. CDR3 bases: TGTGCCAGCAGTTCAGATAACTTCGGGTTCTCTGGGGCCAACGTCCTGACTTTC.

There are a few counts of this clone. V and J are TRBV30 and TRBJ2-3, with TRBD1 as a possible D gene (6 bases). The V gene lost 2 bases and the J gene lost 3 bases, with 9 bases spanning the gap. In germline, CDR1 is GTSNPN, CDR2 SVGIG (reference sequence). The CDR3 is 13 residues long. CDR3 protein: CAWSRQGTDTQYF. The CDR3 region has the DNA TGTGCCTGGAGTCGGCAGGGGACAGATACGCAGTATTTT.

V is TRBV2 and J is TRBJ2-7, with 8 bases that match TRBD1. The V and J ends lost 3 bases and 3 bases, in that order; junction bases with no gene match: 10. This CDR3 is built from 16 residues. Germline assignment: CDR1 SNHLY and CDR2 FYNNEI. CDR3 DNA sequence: TGTGCCAGCAGTGACCCCGACAGGGGCGCGGTCTACGAGCAGTACTTC. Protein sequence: CASSDPDRGAVYEQYF. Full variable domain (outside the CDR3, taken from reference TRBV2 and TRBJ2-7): EPEVTQTPSHQVTQMGQEVILRCVPISNHLYFYWYRQILGQKVEFLVSFYNNEISEKSEIFDDQFSVERPDGSNFTLKIRSTKLEDSAMYFCASSDPDRGAVYEQYFGPGTRLTVT.

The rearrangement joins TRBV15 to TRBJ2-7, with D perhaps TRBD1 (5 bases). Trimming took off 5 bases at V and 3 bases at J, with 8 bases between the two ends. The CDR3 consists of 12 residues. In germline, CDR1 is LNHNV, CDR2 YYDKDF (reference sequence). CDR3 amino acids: CATSSGNYEQYF. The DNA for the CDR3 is TGTGCCACCAGCTCAGGGAACTACGAGCAGTACTTC.

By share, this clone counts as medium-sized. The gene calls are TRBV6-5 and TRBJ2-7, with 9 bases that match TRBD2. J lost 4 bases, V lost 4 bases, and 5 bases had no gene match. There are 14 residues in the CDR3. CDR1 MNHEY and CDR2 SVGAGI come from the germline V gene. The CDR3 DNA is TGTGCCAGCAGTTTGGCGGGAGGGTATTACGAGCAGTACTTC. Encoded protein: CASSLAGGYYEQYF.

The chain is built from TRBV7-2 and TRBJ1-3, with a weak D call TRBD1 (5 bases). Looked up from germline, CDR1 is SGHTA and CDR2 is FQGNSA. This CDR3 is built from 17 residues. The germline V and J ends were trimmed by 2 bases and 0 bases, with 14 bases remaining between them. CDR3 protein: CASSLSGGPYSGNTIYF. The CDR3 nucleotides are TGTGCCAGCAGCTTATCGGGGGGACCCTACTCTGGAAACACCATATATTTT.

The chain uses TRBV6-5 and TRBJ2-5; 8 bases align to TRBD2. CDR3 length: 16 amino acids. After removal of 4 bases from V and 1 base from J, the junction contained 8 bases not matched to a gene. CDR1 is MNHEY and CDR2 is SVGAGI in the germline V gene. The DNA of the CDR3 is TGTGCCAGCAGTTCACTAGCGGTCCTCGGCCAAGAGACCCAGTACTTC. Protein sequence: CASSSLAVLGQETQYF.

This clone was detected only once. The DNA for the CDR3 is TGTGCCACCGCGTCCACAGGGGTTGATCAGCCCCAGCATTTT. Translated: CATASTGVDQPQHF. J is TRBJ1-5 and V is TRBV10-3, with 7 bases identical to TRBD1. This CDR3 has 14 residues. Germline V gives CDR1 ENHRY, CDR2 SYGVKD. V lost 10 bases to trimming and J lost 5 bases; unmatched junction nucleotides: 11.